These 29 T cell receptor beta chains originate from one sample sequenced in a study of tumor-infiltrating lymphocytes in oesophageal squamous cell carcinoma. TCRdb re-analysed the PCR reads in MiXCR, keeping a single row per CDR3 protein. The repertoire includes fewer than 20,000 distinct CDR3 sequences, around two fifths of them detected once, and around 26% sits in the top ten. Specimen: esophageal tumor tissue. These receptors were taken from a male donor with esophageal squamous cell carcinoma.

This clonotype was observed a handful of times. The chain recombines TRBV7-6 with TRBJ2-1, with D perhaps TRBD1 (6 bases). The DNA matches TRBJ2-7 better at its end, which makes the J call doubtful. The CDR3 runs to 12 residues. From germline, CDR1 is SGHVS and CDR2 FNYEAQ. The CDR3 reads CASRSDSYEQYF. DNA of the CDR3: TGTGCCAGCAGATCGGACAGCTACGAGCAGTACTTC.

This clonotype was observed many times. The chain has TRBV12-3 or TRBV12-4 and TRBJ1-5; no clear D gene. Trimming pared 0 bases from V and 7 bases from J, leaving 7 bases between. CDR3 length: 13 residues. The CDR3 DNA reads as TGTGCCAGCAGTTTAGCCCAGTTCCAGCCCCAGCATTTT. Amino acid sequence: CASSLAQFQPQHF.

The DNA of the CDR3 is TGTGCCAGCAGCTTAGGCCGGTTTTCCCATGAGCAGTTCTTC. Amino acids: CASSLGRFSHEQFF. The chain has TRBV11-2 and TRBJ2-1; D is unclear. Trimming cost V 1 base and J 8 bases, with 12 bases left between them. The CDR3 loop spans 14 amino acids. Germline values: CDR1 SGHAT, CDR2 FQNNGV.

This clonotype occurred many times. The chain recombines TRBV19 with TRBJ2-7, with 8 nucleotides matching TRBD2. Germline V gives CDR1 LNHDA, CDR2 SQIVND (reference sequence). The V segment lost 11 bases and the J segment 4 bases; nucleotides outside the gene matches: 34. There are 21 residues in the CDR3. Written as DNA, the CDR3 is TGTGCCGGAATCCAATGCGTGACAGCCGGACTAGCCATCTTCCTTCATTACGAGCAGTACTTC. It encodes CAGIQCVTAGLAIFLHYEQYF. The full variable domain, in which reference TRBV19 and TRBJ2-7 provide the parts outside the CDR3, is DGGITQSPKYLFRKEGQNVTLSCEQNLNHDAMYWYRQDPGQGLRLIYYSQIVNDFQKGDIAEGYSVSREKKESFPLTVTSAQKNPTAFYLCAGIQCVTAGLAIFLHYEQYFGPGTRLTVT.

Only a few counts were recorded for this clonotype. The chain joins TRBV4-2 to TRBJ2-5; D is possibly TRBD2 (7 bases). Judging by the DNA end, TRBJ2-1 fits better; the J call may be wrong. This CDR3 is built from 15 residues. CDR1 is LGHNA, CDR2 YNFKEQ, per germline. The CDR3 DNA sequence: TGTGCCAGCAGCCAAGATTGGAGGGGGGGCTATGAGCAGTTCTTC. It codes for CASSQDWRGGYEQFF.

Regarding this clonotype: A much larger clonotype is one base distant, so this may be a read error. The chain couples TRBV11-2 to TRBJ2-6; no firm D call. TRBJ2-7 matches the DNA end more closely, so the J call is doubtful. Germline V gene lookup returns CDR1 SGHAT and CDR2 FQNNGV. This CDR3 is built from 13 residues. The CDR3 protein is CASSLARIYEQYF. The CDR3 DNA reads TGTGCCAGCAGCTTAGCTAGGATATACGAGCAGTACTTC.

The CDR3 region is CASSQPPGLSYGYTF. As DNA, the CDR3 is TGTGCCAGCAGCCAACCCCCGGGACTATCCTATGGCTACACCTTC. The chain uses TRBV7-4 and TRBJ1-2, with TRBD1 as a possible D gene (5 bases). The CDR3 spans 15 residues. In germline, CDR1 is SGHVT, CDR2 SQSDAQ. Trimming removed 5 bases at V and 4 bases at J, with 17 bases between.

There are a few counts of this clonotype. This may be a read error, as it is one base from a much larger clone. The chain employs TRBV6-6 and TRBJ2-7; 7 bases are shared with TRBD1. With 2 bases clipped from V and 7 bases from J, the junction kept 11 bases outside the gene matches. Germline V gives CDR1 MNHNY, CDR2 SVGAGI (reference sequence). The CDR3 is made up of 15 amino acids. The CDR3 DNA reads TGTGCCAGCAGTTACAGTCAGGGGGTTTACAATGAGCAGTACTTC. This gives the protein CASSYSQGVYNEQYF.

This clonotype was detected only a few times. In DNA, the CDR3 is TGTGCCAGCAGCGTAGGTACAGGGGACACAGATACGCAGTATTTT. This translates into CASSVGTGDTDTQYF. This rearrangement joins TRBV9 to TRBJ2-3; 7 bases fit TRBD1. V was pared by 0 bases and J by 2 bases, with 3 bases of the junction left unmatched. CDR1 is SGDLS, CDR2 YYNGEE, per germline. CDR3 size: 15 residues.

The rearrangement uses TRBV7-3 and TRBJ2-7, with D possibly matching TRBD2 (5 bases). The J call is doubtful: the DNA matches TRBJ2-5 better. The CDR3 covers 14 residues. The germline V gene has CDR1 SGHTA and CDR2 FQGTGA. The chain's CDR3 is CASSLNGVAETQYF. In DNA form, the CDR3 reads TGTGCCAGCAGCTTAAACGGGGTAGCAGAGACCCAGTACTTC.

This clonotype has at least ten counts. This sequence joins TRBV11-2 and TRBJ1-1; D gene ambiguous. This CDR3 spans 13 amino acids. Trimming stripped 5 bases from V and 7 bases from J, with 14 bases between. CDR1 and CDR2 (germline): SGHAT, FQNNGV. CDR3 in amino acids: CASSEIRGGEAFF. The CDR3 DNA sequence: TGTGCCAGCAGCGAGATACGCGGAGGTGAAGCTTTCTTT.

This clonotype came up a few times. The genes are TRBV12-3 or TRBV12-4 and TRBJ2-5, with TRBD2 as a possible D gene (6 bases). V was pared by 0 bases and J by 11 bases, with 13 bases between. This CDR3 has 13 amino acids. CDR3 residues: CASSLAVRREQYF. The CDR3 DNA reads TGTGCCAGCAGTTTAGCAGTTCGGAGGGAGCAGTACTTC.

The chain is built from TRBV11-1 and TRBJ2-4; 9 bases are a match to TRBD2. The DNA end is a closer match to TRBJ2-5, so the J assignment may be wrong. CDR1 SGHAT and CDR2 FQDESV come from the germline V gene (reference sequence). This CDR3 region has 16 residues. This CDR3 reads CASSLFSSGKGETQYF. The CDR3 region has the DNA TGTGCCAGCAGCTTATTCTCTAGCGGGAAAGGGGAGACCCAGTACTTC.

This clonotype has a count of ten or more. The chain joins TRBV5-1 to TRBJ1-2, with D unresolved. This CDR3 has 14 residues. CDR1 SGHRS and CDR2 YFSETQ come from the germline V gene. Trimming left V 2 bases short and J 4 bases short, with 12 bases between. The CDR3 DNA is TGCGCCAGCAGCTTATCCAGGTCCGGCTATGGCTACACCTTC. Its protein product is CASSLSRSGYGYTF.

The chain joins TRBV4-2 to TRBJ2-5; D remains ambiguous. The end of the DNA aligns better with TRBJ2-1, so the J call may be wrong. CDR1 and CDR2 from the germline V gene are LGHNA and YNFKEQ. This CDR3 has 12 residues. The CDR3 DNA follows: TGTGCCAGCAGCCATCGAGACAATGAGCAGTTCTTC. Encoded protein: CASSHRDNEQFF.

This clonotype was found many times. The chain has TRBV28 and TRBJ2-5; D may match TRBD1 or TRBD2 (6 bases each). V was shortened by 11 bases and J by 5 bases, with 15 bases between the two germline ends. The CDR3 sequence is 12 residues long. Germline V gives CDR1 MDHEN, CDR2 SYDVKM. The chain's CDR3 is CASDGGWETQYF. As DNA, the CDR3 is TGTGCCTCCGACGGGGGCTGGGAGACCCAGTACTTC. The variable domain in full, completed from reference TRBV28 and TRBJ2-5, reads DVKVTQSSRYLVKRTGEKVFLECVQDMDHENMFWYRQDPGLGLRLIYFSYDVKMKEKGDIPEGYSVSREKKERFSLILESASTNQTSMYLCASDGGWETQYFGPGTRLLVL.

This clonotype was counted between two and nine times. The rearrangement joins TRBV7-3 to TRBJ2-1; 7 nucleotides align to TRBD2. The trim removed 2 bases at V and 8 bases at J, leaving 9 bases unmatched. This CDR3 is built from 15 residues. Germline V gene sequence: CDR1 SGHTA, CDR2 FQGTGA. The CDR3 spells CASSLFPGGTDEQFF. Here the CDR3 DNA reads TGTGCCAGCAGCTTATTCCCCGGGGGGACCGATGAGCAGTTCTTC.

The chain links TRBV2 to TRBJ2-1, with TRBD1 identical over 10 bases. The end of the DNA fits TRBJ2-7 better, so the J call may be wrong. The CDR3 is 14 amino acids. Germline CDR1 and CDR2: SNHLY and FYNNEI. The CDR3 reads CASSGDRGRYEQYF. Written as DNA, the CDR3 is TGTGCCAGCAGCGGAGACAGGGGGCGCTACGAGCAGTACTTC.

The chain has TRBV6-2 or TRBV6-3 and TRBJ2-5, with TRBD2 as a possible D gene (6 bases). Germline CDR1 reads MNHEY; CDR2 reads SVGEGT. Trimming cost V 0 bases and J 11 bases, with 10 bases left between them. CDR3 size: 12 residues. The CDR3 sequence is CASSYSAGEQYF. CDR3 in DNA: TGTGCCAGCAGTTACTCAGCGGGTGAGCAGTACTTC.

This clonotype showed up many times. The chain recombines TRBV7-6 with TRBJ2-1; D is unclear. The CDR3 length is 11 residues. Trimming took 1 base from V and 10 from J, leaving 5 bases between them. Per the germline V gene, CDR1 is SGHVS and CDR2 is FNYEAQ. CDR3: CASSLVDEQFF. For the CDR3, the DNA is TGTGCCAGCAGCTTAGTGGACGAGCAGTTCTTC.

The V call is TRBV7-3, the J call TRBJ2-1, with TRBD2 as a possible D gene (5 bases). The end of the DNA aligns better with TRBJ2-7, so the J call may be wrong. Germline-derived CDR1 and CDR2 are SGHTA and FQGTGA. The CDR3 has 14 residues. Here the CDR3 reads CASSPSSGPYEQYF. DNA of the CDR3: TGTGCCAGCAGCCCTAGCAGCGGCCCCTACGAGCAGTACTTC.

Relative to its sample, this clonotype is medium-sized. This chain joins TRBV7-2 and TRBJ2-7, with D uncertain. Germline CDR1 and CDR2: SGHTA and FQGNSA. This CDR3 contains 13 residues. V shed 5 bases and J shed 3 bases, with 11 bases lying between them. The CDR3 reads CASSPRARYEQYF. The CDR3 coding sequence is TGTGCCAGCAGCCCCCGGGCGCGCTACGAGCAGTACTTC. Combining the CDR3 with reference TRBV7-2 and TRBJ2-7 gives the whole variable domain GAGVSQSPSNKVTEKGKDVELRCDPISGHTALYWYRQSLGQGLEFLIYFQGNSAPDKSGLPSDRFSAERTGGSVSTLTIQRTQQEDSAVYLCASSPRARYEQYFGPGTRLTVT.

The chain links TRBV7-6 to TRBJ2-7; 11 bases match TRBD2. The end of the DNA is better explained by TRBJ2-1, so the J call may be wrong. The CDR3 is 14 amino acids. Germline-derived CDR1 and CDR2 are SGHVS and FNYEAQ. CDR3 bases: TGTGCCAGCAGCTTAACGGGACTAGCGGAAGAGCAGTTCTTC. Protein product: CASSLTGLAEEQFF.

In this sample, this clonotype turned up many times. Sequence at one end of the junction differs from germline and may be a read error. The CDR3 DNA reads as TGTGCCAGCAGTCCTCGACAGGGAGGGAATTCACCCCTCCACTTC. As protein: CASSPRQGGNSPLHF. The genes are TRBV2 and TRBJ2-4; D tentatively reads TRBD1 or TRBD2 (7 bases each). The CDR3 sequence is 15 residues long. From germline, CDR1 is SNHLY and CDR2 FYNNEI.

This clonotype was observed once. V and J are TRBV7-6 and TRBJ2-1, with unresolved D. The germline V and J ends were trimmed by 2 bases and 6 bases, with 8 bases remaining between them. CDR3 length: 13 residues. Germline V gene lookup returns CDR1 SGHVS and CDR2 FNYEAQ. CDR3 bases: TGTGCCAGCAGCTTATCTTCGTTCAATGAGCAGTTCTTC. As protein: CASSLSSFNEQFF.

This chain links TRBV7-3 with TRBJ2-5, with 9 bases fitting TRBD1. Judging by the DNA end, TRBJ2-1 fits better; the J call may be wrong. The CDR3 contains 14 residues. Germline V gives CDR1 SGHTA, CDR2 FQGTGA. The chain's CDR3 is CASSLTGQGYEQFF. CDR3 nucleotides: TGTGCCAGCAGCTTAACCGGACAGGGGTATGAGCAGTTCTTC.

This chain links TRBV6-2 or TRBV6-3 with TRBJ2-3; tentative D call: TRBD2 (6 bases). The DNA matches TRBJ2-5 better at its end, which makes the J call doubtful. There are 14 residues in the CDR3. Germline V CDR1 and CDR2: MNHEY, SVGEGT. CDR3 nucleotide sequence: TGTGCCAGCAGTTACTCGGGGGGAGATGAGACCCAGTACTTC. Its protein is CASSYSGGDETQYF.

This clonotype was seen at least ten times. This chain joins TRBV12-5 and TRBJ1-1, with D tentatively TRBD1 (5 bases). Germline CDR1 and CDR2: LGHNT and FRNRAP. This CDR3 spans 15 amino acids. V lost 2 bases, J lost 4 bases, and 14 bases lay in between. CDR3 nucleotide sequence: TGTGCTAGTGGTTTGTTTGAGGGGTGGGGCACTGAAGCTTTCTTT. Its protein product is CASGLFEGWGTEAFF.

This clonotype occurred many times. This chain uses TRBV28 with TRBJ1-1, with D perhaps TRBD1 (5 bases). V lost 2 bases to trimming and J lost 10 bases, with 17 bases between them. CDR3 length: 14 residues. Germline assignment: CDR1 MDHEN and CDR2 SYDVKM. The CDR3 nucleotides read TGTGCCAGCAGTTTAGGATCGGGACCCGGGGGAGCTTTCTTT. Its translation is CASSLGSGPGGAFF.